The 15 T cell receptor beta chains in this list originate from one sample, sequenced in a study of blood T cell repertoires in COVID-19. Sequencing was performed with immunoSEQ multiplex PCR; in TCRdb, only in-frame clones are kept and a portion is missing. The sample contains about 320,000 clones, roughly 83% of which appear only once. The sample consisted of peripheral blood. The receptors stem from a woman between 50 and 59 years old with acute or convalescent COVID-19.

This clone has only a few counts. V usage is TRBV7-3 and J usage is TRBJ2-1; unclear D gene. Germline loops: CDR1 SGHTA, CDR2 FQGTGA. Trimming pared 5 bases from V and 6 bases from J, leaving 14 bases between. The CDR3 totals 14 residues. CDR3 amino acids: CASSPQFAFNEQFF. For the CDR3, the DNA is TGTGCCAGCAGCCCCCAGTTCGCATTCAATGAGCAGTTCTTC.

V gene TRBV4-1 combines with J gene TRBJ2-3, with D tentatively TRBD1 (6 bases). Trimming stripped 2 bases from V and 4 bases from J, with 13 bases between. This CDR3 contains 15 residues. In germline, CDR1 is MGHRA, CDR2 YSYEKL. The DNA for the CDR3 is TGCGCCAGCAGCCAAATCCAGGGGATCCCAGATACGCAGTATTTT. It codes for CASSQIQGIPDTQYF.

V is TRBV19 and J is TRBJ2-6; a possible D gene is TRBD2 (5 bases). This CDR3 spans 17 amino acids. Per germline, CDR1 LNHDA and CDR2 SQIVND (reference sequence). The V gene lost 9 bases and the J gene lost 0 bases, with 18 bases spanning the gap. CDR3 in DNA: TGTGCCAGAGATGGACGGGAATTCGGCTCTGGGGCCAACGTCCTGACTTTC. Residues: CARDGREFGSGANVLTF.

V gene TRBV7-9 combines with J gene TRBJ1-4, with TRBD1 matching over 10 bases. The V and J ends lost 4 bases and 4 bases, in that order; junction bases with no gene match: 12. The length of the CDR3 is 18 residues. The V gene's germline CDR1 is SEHNR and CDR2 FQNEAQ (reference sequence). The CDR3 is CASSSNRRDRGFNEKLFF. Written as DNA, the CDR3 is TGTGCCAGCAGCTCGAACCGGAGGGACAGGGGCTTTAATGAAAAACTGTTTTTT.

The CDR3 spells CASSFEAGSSYEQYF. DNA for the CDR3: TGCGCCAGCAGCTTCGAGGCGGGGAGCTCCTACGAGCAGTACTTC. The V and J genes are TRBV5-1 and TRBJ2-7; a weak D match, TRBD2 (6 bases). The CDR3 is made up of 15 amino acids. Germline loops: CDR1 SGHRS, CDR2 YFSETQ. V was trimmed by 2 bases and J by 0 bases, leaving 12 bases between them.

Concerning this clone itself: The sample has other DNA sequences that encode this CDR3 too. The V and J genes are TRBV18 and TRBJ2-1; 11 nucleotides align to TRBD2. The J segment lost 6 bases and the V segment lost 0 bases, leaving 1 base of the junction unmatched. The germline gives CDR1 KGHSH, CDR2 LQKENI. The CDR3 has 15 amino acids. DNA of the CDR3: TGTGCCAGCTCACCACCCCTAGCGGGAGGCAATGAGCAGTTCTTC. Its protein is CASSPPLAGGNEQFF.

The chain joins TRBV6-1 to TRBJ2-5; 11 bases are a match to TRBD2. V shed 0 bases, J shed 4 bases, and the junction held 7 bases outside the gene matches. Germline values: CDR1 MNHNS, CDR2 SASEGT. The CDR3 sequence is 17 residues long. CDR3 DNA: TGTGCCAGCAGTGAAGCCAGGACTAGCGGGTGGGGAGAGACCCAGTACTTC. Protein product: CASSEARTSGWGETQYF.

With respect to this clone: The sample carries other DNA sequences with the same CDR3. This chain uses TRBV5-4 with TRBJ2-7; TRBD2 matches 12 bases. J was trimmed by 4 bases and V by 4 bases; bases with no gene match: 6. The germline V gene encodes CDR1 SGHNT and CDR2 YYREEE (reference sequence). This CDR3 has 15 amino acids. Here the CDR3 reads CASSLGTSGSYEQYF. The CDR3 DNA sequence: TGTGCCAGCAGCCTAGGGACTAGCGGGTCTTACGAGCAGTACTTC.

In the case of this clone: The same CDR3 can be traced to other DNA sequences in this sample. The rearrangement links TRBV18 to TRBJ1-2; D perhaps matches TRBD1 (6 bases). Germline V gene sequence: CDR1 KGHSH, CDR2 LQKENI. Trimming took 3 bases from V and 5 from J, leaving 10 bases between them. CDR3 size: 13 residues. CDR3 sequence (DNA): TGTGCCAGCTCACCGGGAGGGGGATATGGCTACACCTTC. This encodes CASSPGGGYGYTF.

The chain employs TRBV7-2 and TRBJ2-5; a possible D gene is TRBD1 (5 bases). Trimming pared 3 bases from V and 1 base from J, leaving 9 bases between. The CDR3 has 14 amino acids. The germline gives CDR1 SGHTA, CDR2 FQGNSA. CDR3 residues: CASSFRQSQETQYF. The CDR3 nucleotides are TGTGCCAGCAGCTTCAGACAGAGCCAAGAGACCCAGTACTTC.

V usage is TRBV7-3 and J usage is TRBJ2-2; TRBD2 might be the D (5 bases). CDR1 is SGHTA and CDR2 is FQGTGA in the germline V gene. CDR3 size: 17 residues. The germline V and J ends were trimmed by 1 base and 5 bases, with 17 bases remaining between them. The CDR3 region is CASSLIRKQAGTGELFF. The CDR3 DNA follows: TGTGCCAGCAGCTTAATCAGAAAGCAGGCGGGTACCGGGGAGCTGTTTTTT.

V and J are TRBV7-9 and TRBJ1-2; maybe TRBD1 (5 bases). This CDR3 spans 11 amino acids. From germline, CDR1 is SEHNR and CDR2 FQNEAQ (reference sequence). V lost 5 bases and J 6 bases, leaving 7 bases between the germline ends. The DNA of the CDR3 is TGTGCCAGCAGCGAAGGGGATGGCTACACCTTC. Protein product: CASSEGDGYTF.

This clone occurred a few times. V and J are TRBV5-1 and TRBJ1-2, with no clear D. This CDR3 spans 15 amino acids. Germline lookup yields CDR1 SGHRS and CDR2 YFSETQ. Trimming took off 2 bases at V and 4 bases at J, with 15 bases between the two ends. The CDR3: CASSLSLDIAYGYTF. As DNA, the CDR3 is TGCGCCAGCAGCTTATCTTTAGACATCGCCTATGGCTACACCTTC.

The rearrangement links TRBV29-1 to TRBJ2-7; D gene unclear. Germline lookup yields CDR1 SQVTM and CDR2 ANQGSEA. CDR3 size: 12 residues. V was trimmed by 7 bases and J by 7 bases, leaving 17 bases between them. CDR3 nucleotides: TGCAGCGGCCTTGGCCAGTCGTGGGAGCAGTACTTC. This sequence encodes CSGLGQSWEQYF.

CDR3 loop: CASSPASDTDTQYF. The CDR3 DNA is TGTGCCAGCTCACCAGCTAGCGACACAGATACGCAGTATTTT. V is TRBV18 and J is TRBJ2-3, with D perhaps TRBD2 (6 bases). Germline V gene sequence: CDR1 KGHSH, CDR2 LQKENI. Deletions cut 2 bases from V and 2 bases from J, with 8 bases between. The CDR3 length is 14 residues. Full variable domain (missing parts from reference TRBV18 and TRBJ2-3): NAGVMQNPRHLVRRRGQEARLRCSPMKGHSHVYWYRQLPEEGLKFMVYLQKENIIDESGMPKERFSAEFPKEGPSILRIQQVVRGDSAAYFCASSPASDTDTQYFGPGTRLTVL.